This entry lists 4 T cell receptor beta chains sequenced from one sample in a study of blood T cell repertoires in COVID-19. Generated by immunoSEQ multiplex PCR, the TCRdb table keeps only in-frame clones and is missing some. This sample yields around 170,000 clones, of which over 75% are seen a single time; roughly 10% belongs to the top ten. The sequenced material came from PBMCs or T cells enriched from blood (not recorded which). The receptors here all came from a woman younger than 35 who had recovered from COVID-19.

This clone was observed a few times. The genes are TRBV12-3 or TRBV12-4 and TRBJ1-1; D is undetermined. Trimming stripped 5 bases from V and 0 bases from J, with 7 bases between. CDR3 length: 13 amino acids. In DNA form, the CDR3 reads TGTGCCAGCAGTCGCCAGTTGAACACTGAAGCTTTCTTT. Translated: CASSRQLNTEAFF.

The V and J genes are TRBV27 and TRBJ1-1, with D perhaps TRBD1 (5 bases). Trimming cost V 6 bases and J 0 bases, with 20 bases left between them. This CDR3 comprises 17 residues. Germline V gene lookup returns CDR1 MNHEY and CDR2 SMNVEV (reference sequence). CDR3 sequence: CASSSIGGANMNTEAFF. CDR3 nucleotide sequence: TGTGCCAGCAGCTCAATCGGGGGAGCAAACATGAACACTGAAGCTTTCTTT.

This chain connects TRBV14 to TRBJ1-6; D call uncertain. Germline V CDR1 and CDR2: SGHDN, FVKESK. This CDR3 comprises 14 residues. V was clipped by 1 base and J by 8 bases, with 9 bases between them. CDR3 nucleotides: TGTGCCAGCAGCCAAGTTCGATCGGATTCACCCCTCCACTTT. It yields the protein CASSQVRSDSPLHF.

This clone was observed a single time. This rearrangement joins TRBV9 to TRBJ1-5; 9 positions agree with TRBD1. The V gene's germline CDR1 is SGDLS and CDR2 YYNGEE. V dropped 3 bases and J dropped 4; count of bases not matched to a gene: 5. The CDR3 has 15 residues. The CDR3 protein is CASSATGGLNQPQHF. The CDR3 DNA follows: TGTGCCAGCAGCGCCACAGGGGGCCTTAATCAGCCCCAGCATTTT. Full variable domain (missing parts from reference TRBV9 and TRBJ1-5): DSGVTQTPKHLITATGQRVTLRCSPRSGDLSVYWYQQSLDQGLQFLIQYYNGEERAKGNILERFSAQQFPDLHSELNLSSLELGDSALYFCASSATGGLNQPQHFGDGTRLSIL.